The clone carrying this T cell receptor (beta chain) was counted a few times. One end of the junction is discordant with germline, which a read error may explain. TCRdb re-derived calls from the 5' RACE reads in MiXCR, one entry per CDR3 protein. The sample has approximately 470,000 distinct CDR3 sequences; more than 13% are singletons. The data derive from a study of identical twins. Germline values: CDR1 LGHDT, CDR2 YNNKEL (reference sequence). This CDR3 is 17 amino acids long. This sample was shared with a second study, whose subject was yellow fever vaccine responses in identical twins.

The receptor was derived from a woman younger than 35 in good health. Material: CD4+ T cells sorted from blood. The chain has TRBV3-1 and TRBJ1-2; D perhaps matches TRBD1 (6 bases). CDR3 DNA: TGTGCCAGCAGCAAAGATCTAGGCAAGACAGGATCATATGGCTACACCTTC. As protein: CASSKDLGKTGSYGYTF.